These 31 T cell receptor beta chains share one sample of origin, sequenced in a study of T cells in Graves' hyperthyroidism and ophthalmopathy (dated by TCRdb to the late 2010s). The method was multiplex PCR. The data were produced on an Illumina HiSeq 2000. The TCR beta CDR3 regions were amplified from RNA transcripts. The TCR CDR3 was subjected to a first round of RT-PCR using the HTBI primer set and the Qiagen OneStep RT-PCR kit. The raw public data were reprocessed by TCRdb itself: fastp quality trimming at Q25, MiXCR clonotype calling, in-frame beta chains only. Identical CDR3 proteins give one entry, which carries the most common genes and DNA. The sample table records around 540,000 distinct CDR3 sequences; 16% of these occur just once. Over 25% of the sample comes from the top ten. The sequencing sample was made of blood. These receptors were obtained from a woman aged 30 to 39 with Graves' ophthalmopathy.

This clonotype was observed many times. The chain couples TRBV5-1 to TRBJ2-5, with 7 bases that match TRBD1. CDR1 and CDR2 (germline): SGHRS, YFSETQ. The CDR3 consists of 15 residues. V gave up 3 bases and J gave up 3 bases; unmatched junction bases: 8. CDR3 sequence reads: CASSSNTGTEETQYF. CDR3 nucleotides: TGCGCCAGCAGCTCCAATACCGGGACAGAAGAGACCCAGTACTTC.

V gene TRBV7-6 combines with J gene TRBJ2-6; D is unresolved. This CDR3 comprises 17 residues. In germline, CDR1 is SGHVS, CDR2 FNYEAQ. Trimming left V 2 bases short and J 3 bases short, with 14 bases between. The CDR3 DNA sequence: TGTGCCAGCAGCTTATACTCCCACTCATATGGGGCCAACGTCCTGACTTTC. It translates to CASSLYSHSYGANVLTF.

In this sample, this clonotype turned up many times. V and J are TRBV30 and TRBJ2-1; 8 positions match TRBD2. The CDR3 sequence is 14 residues long. CDR1 is GTSNPN, CDR2 SVGIG, per germline (reference sequence). V lost 4 bases to trimming and J lost 2 bases; unmatched junction nucleotides: 4. CDR3: CAWNAGGTYNEQFF. The CDR3 DNA reads as TGTGCCTGGAACGCGGGAGGTACCTACAATGAGCAGTTCTTC.

Concerning this clonotype itself: This clone may be a read error of a much larger clone one base away. Without the conserved terminal phenylalanine or tryptophan, this CDR3 likely stems from a read error. The CDR3 reads CASSVGQGGNQPQHL. CDR3 DNA: TGTGCCAGCAGCGTAGGACAGGGTGGCAATCAGCCCCAGCATCTT. The chain carries TRBV9 and TRBJ1-5, with 7 bases aligning to TRBD1. Germline CDR1 reads SGDLS; CDR2 reads YYNGEE. After removal of 0 bases from V and 2 bases from J, the junction contained 2 bases not matched to a gene. There are 15 residues in the CDR3.

This clonotype occurred a few times. The chain recombines TRBV3-1 with TRBJ2-4, with 11 bases fitting TRBD1. With V trimmed by 1 base and J by 6 bases, 2 bases remained unmatched. The CDR3 is 15 amino acids. Germline CDR1 LGHDT, CDR2 YNNKEL (reference sequence). The CDR3 coding sequence is TGTGCCAGCAGCCAAGGGACAGGGGGCGGAAACATTCAGTACTTC. It is translated as CASSQGTGGGNIQYF.

Of note for this clonotype: A single base separates this from a much larger clone, so it may be a read error. The J gene is TRBJ2-7, the V gene TRBV3-1; TRBD2 aligns across 10 bases. Unmatched junction bases numbered 13, after V lost 7 bases and J lost 7 bases. The CDR3 consists of 15 residues. Germline CDR1 and CDR2: LGHDT and YNNKEL (reference sequence). CDR3 amino acids: CASTTGLAPINEQYF. DNA for the CDR3: TGTGCCAGCACCACGGGACTAGCGCCTATTAATGAGCAGTACTTC.

For the CDR3, the DNA is TGTGCCAGTAAGAAAGGACCCACTACCGGGGAGCTGTTTTTT. Amino acids: CASKKGPTTGELFF. This chain joins TRBV19 and TRBJ2-2; D call uncertain. Germline CDR1 is LNHDA and CDR2 is SQIVND (reference sequence). This CDR3 is 14 amino acids long. V gave up 7 bases and J gave up 5 bases, with 14 bases separating them. Drawing the rest from reference TRBV19 and TRBJ2-2, the complete variable domain is DGGITQSPKYLFRKEGQNVTLSCEQNLNHDAMYWYRQDPGQGLRLIYYSQIVNDFQKGDIAEGYSVSREKKESFPLTVTSAQKNPTAFYLCASKKGPTTGELFFGEGSRLTVL.

In this sample, this clonotype turned up many times. CDR3: CSARGWGPSTGELFF. The DNA of the CDR3 is TGCAGTGCTAGAGGATGGGGGCCGAGCACCGGGGAGCTGTTTTTT. This chain joins TRBV20-1 and TRBJ2-2; possible D gene TRBD1, 6 bases. The V end lost 1 base, the J end lost 4 bases, and 13 bases lay between the germline ends. The CDR3 runs to 15 residues. Germline V CDR1 and CDR2: DFQATT, SNEGSKA (reference sequence).

This clonotype was seen at least ten times. The V gene is TRBV3-1, the J gene TRBJ2-3, with no clear D. Trimming left V 1 base short and J 7 bases short, with 9 bases between. This CDR3 comprises 13 residues. Germline CDR1 reads LGHDT; CDR2 reads YNNKEL (reference sequence). The CDR3 nucleotides are TGTGCCAGCAGCCAAGTCATCGGAAATACGCAGTATTTT. Amino acid sequence: CASSQVIGNTQYF.

Comments on this clonotype: A much larger clonotype is one base distant, so this may be a read error. J is TRBJ1-5 and V is TRBV6-5, with D unresolved. The CDR3 extends over 15 amino acids. CDR1 and CDR2 (germline): MNHEY, SVGAGI. Here the CDR3 reads CASSYGRLSNLPQHF. The CDR3 nucleotides read TGTGCCAGCAGTTACGGAAGACTGTCCAATCTGCCCCAGCATTTT.

This clonotype was recorded a few times. The rearrangement uses TRBV19 and TRBJ2-1; D ambiguous. Trimming cost V 3 bases and J 10 bases, with 16 bases left between them. The CDR3 is 14 amino acids. Looked up from germline, CDR1 is LNHDA and CDR2 is SQIVND (reference sequence). The CDR3 DNA reads TGTGCCAGTAGTATTACCTCCTTGGCGGAGGAGCAGTTCTTC. Its protein product is CASSITSLAEEQFF.

The chain recombines TRBV6-1 with TRBJ1-2; D call uncertain. The CDR3 covers 14 residues. Per the germline V gene, CDR1 is MNHNS and CDR2 is SASEGT. The ends were cut back, 5 bases at V and 5 bases at J, with 15 bases in the middle. Written as DNA, the CDR3 is TGTGCCAGCAGTATAAAGGACGGACCTTATGGCTACACCTTC. Translated: CASSIKDGPYGYTF.

The rearrangement uses TRBV19 and TRBJ1-5; 8 nucleotides line up with TRBD1. The CDR3 sequence is 16 residues long. After removal of 7 bases from V and 0 bases from J, the junction contained 8 bases not matched to a gene. The germline V gene has CDR1 LNHDA and CDR2 SQIVND (reference sequence). CDR3 residues: CASNSDRAYSNQPQHF. The CDR3 bases are TGTGCCAGTAACTCGGACAGGGCGTATAGCAATCAGCCCCAGCATTTT. Combining the CDR3 with reference TRBV19 and TRBJ1-5 gives the whole variable domain DGGITQSPKYLFRKEGQNVTLSCEQNLNHDAMYWYRQDPGQGLRLIYYSQIVNDFQKGDIAEGYSVSREKKESFPLTVTSAQKNPTAFYLCASNSDRAYSNQPQHFGDGTRLSIL.

The V call is TRBV6-1, the J call TRBJ2-7; 9 positions match TRBD1. Germline assignment: CDR1 MNHNS and CDR2 SASEGT. The CDR3 is made up of 18 amino acids. The trim removed 7 bases at V and 4 bases at J, leaving 20 bases unmatched. CDR3 in amino acids: CASTQTPPNRTGVYEQYF. The CDR3 nucleotides read TGTGCCAGCACCCAAACCCCCCCGAATCGGACAGGGGTTTACGAGCAGTACTTC.

The gene calls are TRBV4-3 and TRBJ1-1; D is undetermined. Germline V lookup: CDR1 LGHNA, CDR2 YSLEER. CDR3 length: 14 amino acids. V dropped 0 bases and J dropped 8 bases, with 13 bases sitting between them. The CDR3 region has the DNA TGCGCCAGCAGCCAAGATAGTGGGCTCGGGGAAGCTTTCTTT. This encodes CASSQDSGLGEAFF.

This clonotype was detected ten times or more. The chain joins TRBV27 to TRBJ2-3, with D maybe TRBD1 (5 bases). The CDR3 loop spans 14 amino acids. Germline V lookup: CDR1 MNHEY, CDR2 SMNVEV (reference sequence). V dropped 3 bases and J dropped 2 bases, with 9 bases sitting between them. CDR3 nucleotide sequence: TGTGCCAGCAGTTTGGACACCCCCACAGATACGCAGTATTTT. This encodes CASSLDTPTDTQYF.

This clonotype was observed a few times. The V and J genes are TRBV28 and TRBJ1-5; a weak D match, TRBD1 (6 bases). CDR3 length: 16 amino acids. CDR1 MDHEN and CDR2 SYDVKM come from the germline V gene. Between the trimmed V and J ends, which lost 3 bases and 3 bases, there was a span of 15 bases. The CDR3 spells CASSLSPGADNQPQHF. CDR3 DNA: TGTGCCAGCAGTTTGTCCCCAGGGGCGGACAATCAGCCCCAGCATTTT.

This clonotype appeared many times. The genes are TRBV11-3 and TRBJ2-3; D ambiguous. The V end was cut by 5 bases, the J end by 1 base, with 13 bases between. Germline V gene lookup returns CDR1 SGHNT and CDR2 YENEEA. This CDR3 spans 15 amino acids. The CDR3 DNA reads TGTGCCAGCAGCCAAACCCTGTCGGGCACAGATACGCAGTATTTT. This translates into CASSQTLSGTDTQYF.

This clonotype has a count of ten or more. CDR3 loop: CASSNPTSGGSYEQYF. CDR3 in DNA: TGTGCCAGCAGTAATCCTACTAGCGGGGGCTCCTACGAGCAGTACTTC. V is TRBV2 and J is TRBJ2-7; 11 nucleotides line up with TRBD2. The germline CDR1 and CDR2 sequences are SNHLY and FYNNEI. With 5 bases clipped from V and 0 bases from J, the junction kept 6 bases outside the gene matches. The CDR3 is made up of 16 amino acids.

This clonotype was seen a few times. The CDR3 reads CASRLATSGSYTQYF. The DNA of the CDR3 is TGTGCCAGCAGGCTTGCAACTAGCGGGAGTTACACGCAGTATTTT. V and J are TRBV5-4 and TRBJ2-3, with 11 positions matching TRBD2. With V trimmed by 5 bases and J by 9 bases, 11 bases remained unmatched. The CDR3 has 15 amino acids. The germline gives CDR1 SGHNT, CDR2 YYREEE (reference sequence).

The chain is built from TRBV6-2 or TRBV6-3 and TRBJ2-3; the match to TRBD2 covers 8 bases. J gave up 5 bases and V 6 bases, and 10 bases lay outside the gene matches. The V gene's germline CDR1 is MNHEY and CDR2 SVGEGT. The CDR3 sequence is 15 residues long. The CDR3 sequence: CASSHQAGGGDTQYF. The CDR3 DNA sequence: TGTGCCAGCAGCCACCAGGCGGGAGGAGGAGATACGCAGTATTTT.

The table lists this clonotype with a few counts. This chain connects TRBV27 to TRBJ1-1; TRBD1 might be the D (5 bases). Germline values: CDR1 MNHEY, CDR2 SMNVEV (reference sequence). Trimming stripped 1 base from V and 0 bases from J, with 12 bases between. The CDR3 consists of 16 residues. The CDR3 nucleotides are TGTGCCAGCAGTTTATTGGGACGGGGGATGAACACTGAAGCTTTCTTT. This gives the protein CASSLLGRGMNTEAFF.

With respect to this clonotype: The junction departs from germline at one end; a sequencing error may be responsible. The rearrangement joins TRBV5-1 to TRBJ2-7, with 7 bases lining up with TRBD1. Germline V CDR1 and CDR2: SGHRS, YFSETQ. This CDR3 has 14 residues. The CDR3 region is CASGLIGGPYEQYF. CDR3 coding DNA: TGCGCCAGCGGCTTGATAGGGGGCCCCTACGAGCAGTACTTC.

Ten or more counts support this clonotype. The chain links TRBV20-1 to TRBJ2-5; 15 positions match TRBD2. The CDR3 sequence is 15 residues long. From germline, CDR1 is DFQATT and CDR2 SNEGSKA (reference sequence). V dropped 5 bases and J dropped 3; count of bases not matched to a gene: 4. Here the CDR3 reads CSAVRTSGREETQYF. The CDR3 region has the DNA TGCAGTGCTGTCAGGACTAGCGGGAGGGAAGAGACCCAGTACTTC.

V and J are TRBV3-1 and TRBJ2-7; 9 bases are a match to TRBD2. The CDR3 runs 16 residues. The germline gives CDR1 LGHDT, CDR2 YNNKEL (reference sequence). The V and J ends lost 4 bases and 2 bases, in that order; junction bases with no gene match: 9. The CDR3 sequence: CASSLTLAGLAYEQYF. CDR3 DNA sequence: TGTGCCAGCAGCCTAACCCTAGCGGGATTAGCCTACGAGCAGTACTTC.

This clonotype showed up just a few times. This chain uses TRBV12-3 or TRBV12-4 with TRBJ2-5; a weak D match, TRBD2 (6 bases). V shed 4 bases and J shed 5 bases, with 17 bases lying between them. CDR3 size: 15 residues. The CDR3 DNA reads TGTGCCAGCAGTTCCAGAGCGACTAGTCGGGAGACCCAGTACTTC. It translates to CASSSRATSRETQYF.

This clonotype was counted a few times. The chain is built from TRBV9 and TRBJ2-7, with 12 bases identical to TRBD2. There are 16 residues in the CDR3. Germline CDR1 reads SGDLS; CDR2 reads YYNGEE. V gave up 0 bases and J gave up 4 bases; unmatched junction bases: 5. The CDR3 region has the DNA TGTGCCAGCAGCGTAGGGACTAGCGGGACTTTATACGAGCAGTACTTC. Translating it yields CASSVGTSGTLYEQYF. Complete variable domain (other parts from reference TRBV9 and TRBJ2-7): DSGVTQTPKHLITATGQRVTLRCSPRSGDLSVYWYQQSLDQGLQFLIQYYNGEERAKGNILERFSAQQFPDLHSELNLSSLELGDSALYFCASSVGTSGTLYEQYFGPGTRLTVT.

This chain links TRBV3-1 with TRBJ2-1; 10 nucleotides match TRBD2. The CDR3 has 15 amino acids. The germline V gene has CDR1 LGHDT and CDR2 YNNKEL (reference sequence). Unmatched junction bases numbered 5, after V lost 0 bases and J lost 9 bases. CDR3 coding DNA: TGTGCCAGCAGCCAAGATCGAAGCGGGAGGGGTGAGCAGTTCTTC. Translating gives CASSQDRSGRGEQFF.

The genes are TRBV6-4 and TRBJ1-2, with D unclear. The V and J ends lost 7 bases and 2 bases respectively, with 8 bases between them. The CDR3 consists of 12 residues. From germline, CDR1 is MRHNA and CDR2 SNTAGT. The CDR3 here is CASMRQNYGYTF. CDR3 in DNA: TGTGCCAGCATGCGTCAGAACTATGGCTACACCTTC.

This clonotype was observed many times. The V and J genes are TRBV9 and TRBJ2-7, with D perhaps given as TRBD1 or TRBD2 (6 bases each). The germline gives CDR1 SGDLS, CDR2 YYNGEE. The CDR3 has 14 amino acids. The ends were cut back, 4 bases at V and 5 bases at J, with 16 bases in the middle. CDR3 nucleotide sequence: TGTGCCAGCAGCCCGGGGGCCAGGGACAACGAGCAGTACTTC. Translating it yields CASSPGARDNEQYF.

The J gene is TRBJ2-2, the V gene TRBV19; TRBD2 matches 8 bases. J lost 7 bases, V lost 7 bases, and 8 bases had no gene match. This CDR3 is 14 amino acids long. Looked up from germline, CDR1 is LNHDA and CDR2 is SQIVND (reference sequence). The CDR3 loop is CASISGGPGGELFF. CDR3 nucleotide sequence: TGTGCCAGTATTTCGGGAGGGCCCGGCGGGGAGCTGTTTTTT.